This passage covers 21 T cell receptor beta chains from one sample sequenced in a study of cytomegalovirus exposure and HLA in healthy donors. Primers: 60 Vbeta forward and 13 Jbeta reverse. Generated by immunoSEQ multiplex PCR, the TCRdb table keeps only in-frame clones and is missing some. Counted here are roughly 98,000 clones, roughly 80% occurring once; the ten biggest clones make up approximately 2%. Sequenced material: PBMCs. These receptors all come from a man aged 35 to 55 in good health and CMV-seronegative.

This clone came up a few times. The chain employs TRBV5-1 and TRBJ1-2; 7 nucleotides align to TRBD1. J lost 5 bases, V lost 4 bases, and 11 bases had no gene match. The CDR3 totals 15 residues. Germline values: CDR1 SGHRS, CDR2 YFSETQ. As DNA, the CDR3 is TGCGCCAGCAGCGTAGCCGGGACAGAGGGATATGGCTACACCTTC. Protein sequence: CASSVAGTEGYGYTF.

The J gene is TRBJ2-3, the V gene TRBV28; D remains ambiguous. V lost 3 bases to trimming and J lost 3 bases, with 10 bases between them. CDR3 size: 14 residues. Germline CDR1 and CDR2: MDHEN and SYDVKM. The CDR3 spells CASSFPGETDTQYF. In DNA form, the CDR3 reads TGTGCCAGCAGTTTTCCAGGTGAAACAGATACGCAGTATTTT.

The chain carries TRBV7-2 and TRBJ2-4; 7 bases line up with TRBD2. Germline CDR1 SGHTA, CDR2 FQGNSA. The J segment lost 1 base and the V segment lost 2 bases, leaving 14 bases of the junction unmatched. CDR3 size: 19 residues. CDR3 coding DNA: TGTGCCAGCAGCTTAAGTGGGAGGGAAGGAGGCTTGGCCAAAAACATTCAGTACTTC. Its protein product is CASSLSGREGGLAKNIQYF.

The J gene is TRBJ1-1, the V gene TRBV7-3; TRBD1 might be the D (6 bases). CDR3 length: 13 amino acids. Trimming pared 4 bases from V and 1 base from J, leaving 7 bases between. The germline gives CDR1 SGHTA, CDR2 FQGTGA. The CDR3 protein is CASSSGQNTEAFF. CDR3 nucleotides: TGTGCCAGCAGCTCGGGACAGAACACTGAAGCTTTCTTT.

CDR3: CASSLFRRNTGELFF. The CDR3 coding sequence is TGTGCCAGCAGTTTATTCCGCAGGAACACCGGGGAGCTGTTTTTT. V is TRBV28 and J is TRBJ2-2, with D unclear. V gave up 1 base and J gave up 1 base, with 7 bases separating them. This CDR3 is built from 15 residues. Germline CDR1 and CDR2: MDHEN and SYDVKM.

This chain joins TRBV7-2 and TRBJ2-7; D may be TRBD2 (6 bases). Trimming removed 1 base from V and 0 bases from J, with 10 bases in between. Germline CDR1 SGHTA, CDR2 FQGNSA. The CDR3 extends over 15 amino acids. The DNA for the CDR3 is TGTGCCAGCAGCTTAGAGGGGAGGAGCTCCTACGAGCAGTACTTC. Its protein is CASSLEGRSSYEQYF.

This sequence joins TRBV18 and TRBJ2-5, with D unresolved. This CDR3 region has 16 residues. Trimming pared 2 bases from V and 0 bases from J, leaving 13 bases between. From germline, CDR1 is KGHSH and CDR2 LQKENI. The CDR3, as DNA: TGTGCCAGCTCACCAAACCTCTATGGGCACCAAGAGACCCAGTACTTC. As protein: CASSPNLYGHQETQYF.

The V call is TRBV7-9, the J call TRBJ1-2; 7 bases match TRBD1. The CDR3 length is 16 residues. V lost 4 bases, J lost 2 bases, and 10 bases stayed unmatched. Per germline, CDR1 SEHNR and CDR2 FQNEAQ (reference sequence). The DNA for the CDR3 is TGTGCCAGCAGCTCCTACTACCAGACAGGGAACTATGGCTACACCTTC. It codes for CASSSYYQTGNYGYTF. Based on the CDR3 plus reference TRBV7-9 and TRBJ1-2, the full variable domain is DTGVSQNPRHKITKRGQNVTFRCDPISEHNRLYWYRQTLGQGPEFLTYFQNEAQLEKSRLLSDRFSAERPKGSFSTLEIQRTEQGDSAMYLCASSSYYQTGNYGYTFGSGTRLTVV.

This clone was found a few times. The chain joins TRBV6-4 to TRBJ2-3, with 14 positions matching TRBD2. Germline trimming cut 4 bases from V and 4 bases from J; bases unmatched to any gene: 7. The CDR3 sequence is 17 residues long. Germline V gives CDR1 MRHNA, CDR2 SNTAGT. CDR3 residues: CASSVQPGLAGADTQYF. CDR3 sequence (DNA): TGTGCCAGCAGTGTCCAACCGGGACTAGCGGGAGCAGATACGCAGTATTTT.

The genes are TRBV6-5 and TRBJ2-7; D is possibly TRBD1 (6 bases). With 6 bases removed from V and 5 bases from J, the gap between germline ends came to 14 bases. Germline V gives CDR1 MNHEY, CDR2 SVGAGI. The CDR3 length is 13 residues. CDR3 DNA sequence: TGTGCCAGCAGCCGGTACAGGGCGCACGAGCAGTACTTC. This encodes CASSRYRAHEQYF.

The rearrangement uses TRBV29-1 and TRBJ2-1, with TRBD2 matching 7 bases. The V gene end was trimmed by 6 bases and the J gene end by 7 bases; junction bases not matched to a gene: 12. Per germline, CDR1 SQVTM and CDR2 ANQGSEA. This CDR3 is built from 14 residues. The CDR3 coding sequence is TGCAGCGTCCCTCAGCTCGGGGGGATGAATGAGCAGTTCTTC. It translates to CSVPQLGGMNEQFF.

CDR3 sequence reads: CASKFTDRVVEKLFF. Written as DNA, the CDR3 is TGTGCCAGCAAGTTTACGGACAGGGTGGTGGAAAAACTGTTTTTT. The chain uses TRBV28 and TRBJ1-4; 8 bases agree with TRBD1. The junction had 12 bases not matched to a gene; V was cut back by 7 bases and J by 8 bases. The CDR3 loop spans 15 amino acids. Germline CDR1 reads MDHEN; CDR2 reads SYDVKM.

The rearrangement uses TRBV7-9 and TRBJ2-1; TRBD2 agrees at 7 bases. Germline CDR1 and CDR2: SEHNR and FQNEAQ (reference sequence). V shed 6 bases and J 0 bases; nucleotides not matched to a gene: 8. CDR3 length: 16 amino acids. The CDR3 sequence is CASRLNGGGSYNEQFF. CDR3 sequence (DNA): TGTGCCAGCAGATTAAATGGCGGGGGCTCCTACAATGAGCAGTTCTTC.

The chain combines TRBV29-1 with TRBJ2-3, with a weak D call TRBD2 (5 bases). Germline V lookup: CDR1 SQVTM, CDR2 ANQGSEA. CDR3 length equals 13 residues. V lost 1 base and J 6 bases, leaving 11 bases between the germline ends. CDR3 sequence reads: CSVEGGQADTQYF. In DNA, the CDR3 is TGCAGCGTTGAAGGAGGGCAGGCTGATACGCAGTATTTT.

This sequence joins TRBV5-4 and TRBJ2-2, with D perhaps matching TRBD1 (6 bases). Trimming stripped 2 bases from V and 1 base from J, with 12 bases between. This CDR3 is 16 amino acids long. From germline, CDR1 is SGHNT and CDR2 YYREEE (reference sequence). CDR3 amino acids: CASSFVGTRNTGELFF. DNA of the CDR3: TGTGCCAGCAGCTTCGTCGGGACACGGAACACCGGGGAGCTGTTTTTT.

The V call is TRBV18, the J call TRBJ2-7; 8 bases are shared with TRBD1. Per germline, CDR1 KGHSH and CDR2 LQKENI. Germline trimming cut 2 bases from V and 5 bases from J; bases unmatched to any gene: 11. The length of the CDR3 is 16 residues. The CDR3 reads CASSPYVSGQADEQYF. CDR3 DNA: TGTGCCAGCTCACCATACGTCTCGGGACAGGCTGACGAGCAGTACTTC.

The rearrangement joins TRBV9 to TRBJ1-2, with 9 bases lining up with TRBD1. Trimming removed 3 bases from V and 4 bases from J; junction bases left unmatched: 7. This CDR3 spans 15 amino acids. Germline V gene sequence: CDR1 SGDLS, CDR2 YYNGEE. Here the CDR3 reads CASSDRGRGSYGYTF. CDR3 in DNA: TGTGCCAGCAGCGACAGGGGGCGAGGGAGCTATGGCTACACCTTC.

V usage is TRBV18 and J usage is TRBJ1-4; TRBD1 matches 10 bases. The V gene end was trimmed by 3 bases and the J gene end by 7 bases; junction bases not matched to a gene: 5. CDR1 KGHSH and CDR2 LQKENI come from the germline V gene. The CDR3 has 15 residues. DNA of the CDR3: TGTGCCAGCTCACCCACCGGGACAGGGGTTGAAAAACTGTTTTTT. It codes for CASSPTGTGVEKLFF.

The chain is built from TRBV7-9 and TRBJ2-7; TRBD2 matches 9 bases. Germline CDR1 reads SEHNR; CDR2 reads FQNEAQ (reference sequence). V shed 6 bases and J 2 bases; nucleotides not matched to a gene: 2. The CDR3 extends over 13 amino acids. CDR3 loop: CASSLAGPYEQYF. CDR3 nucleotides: TGTGCCAGCAGTCTAGCGGGGCCCTACGAGCAGTACTTC.

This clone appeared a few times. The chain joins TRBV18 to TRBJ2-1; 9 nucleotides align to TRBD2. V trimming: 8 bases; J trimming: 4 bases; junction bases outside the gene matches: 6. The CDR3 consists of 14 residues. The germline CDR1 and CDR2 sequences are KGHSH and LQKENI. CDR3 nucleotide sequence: TGTGCCAGCGTCCCTAGCGGGGAGTACAATGAGCAGTTCTTC. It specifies CASVPSGEYNEQFF.

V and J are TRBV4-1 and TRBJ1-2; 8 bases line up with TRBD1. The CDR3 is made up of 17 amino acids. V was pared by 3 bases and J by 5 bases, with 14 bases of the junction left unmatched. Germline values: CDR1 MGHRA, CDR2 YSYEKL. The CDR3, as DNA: TGCGCCAGCAGCCATCTTTCGGACAGGGCCCTGAGGTATGGCTACACCTTC. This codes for CASSHLSDRALRYGYTF.